What follows is one T cell receptor (beta chain) and its context. Its specificity is unknown. This entry belongs to a study of CXCR3-negative and CXCR3-positive naive CD8 T cells. Points from the study as a whole: The study found that naive CXCR3-negative and CXCR3-positive cells shared TRBV-TRBJ usage, while memory cells differed. CXCR3-expressing naive cells carried TRB CDR3s more hydrophobic than those of CXCR3-negative naive cells.

The CDR3 is made up of 16 amino acids. The V gene's germline CDR1 is SGDLS and CDR2 YYNGEE. Naive CD8+ T lymphocytes were specified as CD45RO-CCR7+CD27+CD95-. The TRB cDNA libraries were prepared by 5' RACE with UMI labels. No DNA is given; TCRdb re-called the 5' RACE reads and lists each CDR3 protein once. The table for this sample gives approximately 96,000 distinct CDR3 sequences. Specimen: naive CXCR3+ CD8+ T cells from blood. Indicated subset: CD45RO-CCR7+CD27+CD95- naive CD8+ T cells expressing CXCR3 (TNR3+). This clonotype originated in a human donor in good health. Some clones in this sample may be carry-over from other donors' samples. The rearrangement joins TRBV9 to TRBJ2-3; there is no DNA to check the TCRdb D call of TRBD2. The chain's CDR3 is CASSVGLAGEADTQYF.